This is a list of T cell receptor beta chains from one sample in a study of blood T cell repertoires in COVID-19. Only in-frame clones appear in the TCRdb table, and some are missing; sequencing was by immunoSEQ multiplex PCR. The sample includes under 200,000 clones, 80% seen only once; the top ten take roughly 3.4%. Sequenced material: PBMCs or T cells enriched from blood (not recorded which). Every receptor here comes from a woman in her sixties or seventies who had recovered from COVID-19. CDR3s include the opening cysteine and the closing phenylalanine or tryptophan. A D gene is named only where the DNA matches it firmly. Where a row states a size, it is once, few, many or the class of an expanded clone; other rows omit it.

D: TRBD1; size: .; V: TRBV29-1; length: 11; J: TRBJ2-7; DNA: TGCAGTGGTGGCAGGGGGCATGAGCAGTACTTC; CDR3: CSGGRGHEQYF
D: TRBD1; size: .; V: TRBV7-2; length: 15; J: TRBJ1-2; DNA: TGTGCCAGCAGCTTAGTGGGAAACGACAGGGATGGCTACACCTTC; CDR3: CASSLVGNDRDGYTF
D: .; size: few; V: TRBV5-6; length: 15; J: TRBJ1-1; DNA: TGTGCCAGCAGCTCTGCTCAATCGGGGAACACTGAAGCTTTCTTT; CDR3: CASSSAQSGNTEAFF
D: .; size: few; V: TRBV20-1; length: 11; J: TRBJ1-2; DNA: TGCAGTGCTAGCGAACAGGGTCGCTACACCTTC; CDR3: CSASEQGRYTF
D: TRBD2; size: .; V: TRBV7-2; length: 16; J: TRBJ2-5; DNA: TGTGCCAGCAGCTGGCCCCAGCGGGGGGGCCCAGGGACCCAGTACTTC; CDR3: CASSWPQRGGPGTQYF
D: .; size: .; V: TRBV5-4; length: 12; J: TRBJ1-1; DNA: TGTGCCAGCAGCAGAGCAAACACTGAAGCTTTCTTT; CDR3: CASSRANTEAFF
D: TRBD1; size: .; V: TRBV6-4; length: 14; J: TRBJ1-5; DNA: TGTGCCAGCGGTCCGGGACAGAGGTATCAGCCCCAGCATTTT; CDR3: CASGPGQRYQPQHF
D: .; size: .; V: TRBV24-1; length: 13; J: TRBJ2-1; DNA: TGTGCCACCAACGCAGGATCCTACAATGAGCAGTTCTTC; CDR3: CATNAGSYNEQFF
D: .; size: .; V: TRBV12-3/TRBV12-4; length: 12; J: TRBJ1-2; DNA: TGTGCCAGCAGTTTAGGGGGGGGCGGCTACACCTTC; CDR3: CASSLGGGGYTF
D: TRBD2; size: few; V: TRBV5-1; length: 18; J: TRBJ2-2; DNA: TGCGCCAGCAGCTCCCCGGCCGGGACTAGCGGGGGTACGGGGGAGCTGTTTTTT; CDR3: CASSSPAGTSGGTGELFF
D: .; size: .; V: TRBV30; length: 11; J: TRBJ2-1; DNA: TGTGCCTGGAGTTCGGACAATGAGCAGTTCTTC; CDR3: CAWSSDNEQFF
D: .; size: .; V: TRBV12-2; length: 16; J: TRBJ2-2; DNA: TGTGCAAGTCGCTTATCAGGACAGGCGAACACCGGGGAGCTGTTTTTT; CDR3: CASRLSGQANTGELFF
D: .; size: .; V: TRBV14; length: 14; J: TRBJ1-6; DNA: TGTGCCAGCAGCCTAATGGCGGTGAATTCACCCCTCCACTTT; CDR3: CASSLMAVNSPLHF
D: .; size: .; V: TRBV12-3/TRBV12-4; length: 11; J: TRBJ2-7; DNA: TGTGCCAGCAGTAACACCGACGAGCAGTACTTC; CDR3: CASSNTDEQYF
D: .; size: .; V: TRBV7-2; length: 13; J: TRBJ1-5; DNA: TGTGCCAGCTCGCCGGGATACAATCAGCCCCAGCATTTT; CDR3: CASSPGYNQPQHF
D: TRBD2; size: .; V: TRBV2; length: 15; J: TRBJ2-5; DNA: TGTGCCAGCAGTGGCGAATCGACTAGCGGCGAGACCCAGTACTTC; CDR3: CASSGESTSGETQYF
D: .; size: .; V: TRBV7-9; length: 16; J: TRBJ2-5; DNA: TGTGCCAGCAGCTCTAAGCCGGGACTGCTAATGGAGACCCAGTACTTC; CDR3: CASSSKPGLLMETQYF
D: .; size: .; V: TRBV10-3; length: 12; J: TRBJ1-2; DNA: TGTGCCATCAGTGAGCACAGGGACGGCTACACCTTC; CDR3: CAISEHRDGYTF
D: .; size: .; V: TRBV30; length: 13; J: TRBJ1-1; DNA: TGTGCTTGCTGGCGGCTCATGAACACTGAAGCTTTCTTT; CDR3: CACWRLMNTEAFF
D: TRBD2; size: .; V: TRBV3-1/TRBV3-2; length: 13; J: TRBJ2-3; DNA: TGTGCCAGCAGCCGGGGACTAGATGCTACGCAGTATTTT; CDR3: CASSRGLDATQYF
D: TRBD1; size: few; V: TRBV24-1; length: 14; J: TRBJ1-1; DNA: TGTGCCACCAGTGATAATGACAGGGGGCCTGAAGCTTTCTTT; CDR3: CATSDNDRGPEAFF
D: TRBD2; size: .; V: TRBV6-5; length: 12; J: TRBJ2-5; DNA: TGTGCCAGCACCACCACTACTAGCGGGGTCTACTTC; CDR3: CASTTTTSGVYF
D: TRBD2; size: .; V: TRBV10-1; length: 15; J: TRBJ2-5; DNA: TGCGCCAGCAGTGAGAAAGGGACTAGCGATGAGACCCAGTACTTC; CDR3: CASSEKGTSDETQYF
D: .; size: .; V: TRBV14; length: 15; J: TRBJ2-6; DNA: TGTGCCAGCAGCCAACAGGGCTCTGGGGCCAACGTCCTGACTTTC; CDR3: CASSQQGSGANVLTF
D: .; size: few; V: TRBV5-1; length: 13; J: TRBJ1-1; DNA: TGCGCCAGCAGCTTCTCGGGGGGCACTGAAGCTTTCTTT; CDR3: CASSFSGGTEAFF
D: .; size: few; V: TRBV5-5; length: 14; J: TRBJ1-1; DNA: TGTGCCAGCAGCTTCCCAGGGTCCTACACTGAAGCTTTCTTT; CDR3: CASSFPGSYTEAFF
D: TRBD1; size: .; V: TRBV29-1; length: 11; J: TRBJ1-2; DNA: TGCAGCACCGGGACAGCCTATGGCTACACCTTC; CDR3: CSTGTAYGYTF
D: .; size: .; V: TRBV18; length: 14; J: TRBJ1-6; DNA: TGTGCCAGCTCCGCGGGACGGGATAATTCACCCCTCCACTTT; CDR3: CASSAGRDNSPLHF
D: .; size: .; V: TRBV19; length: 14; J: TRBJ1-5; DNA: TGTGCCAGTCGAGGGCCCAGGAGCAATCAGCCCCAGCATTTT; CDR3: CASRGPRSNQPQHF
D: TRBD2; size: once; V: TRBV11-2; length: 16; J: TRBJ2-3; DNA: TGTGCCAGCAGAAAAGCGGGGTATCCTAGCACAGATACGCAGTATTTT; CDR3: CASRKAGYPSTDTQYF
D: TRBD2; size: once; V: TRBV5-1; length: 16; J: TRBJ2-2; DNA: TGCGCCAGCAGCACCGCGGGGGGCGTGAACACCGGGGAGCTGTTTTTT; CDR3: CASSTAGGVNTGELFF
D: TRBD2; size: .; V: TRBV7-7; length: 15; J: TRBJ2-5; DNA: TGTGCCAGCAGCCCTTTAGCGGGGGATAGGGGGACCCAGTACTTC; CDR3: CASSPLAGDRGTQYF
D: .; size: .; V: TRBV9; length: 13; J: TRBJ2-7; DNA: TGTGCCAGCAGCCCGAGGGGGGGCTCCGAGCAGTACTTC; CDR3: CASSPRGGSEQYF
D: TRBD1; size: few; V: TRBV2; length: 12; J: TRBJ2-4; DNA: TGTGCCAGTCAGGACAGGGGGGACATTCAGTACTTC; CDR3: CASQDRGDIQYF
D: TRBD1; size: few; V: TRBV4-2; length: 15; J: TRBJ2-7; DNA: TGTGCCAGCAGCCAAGAAACAGGGGCCCCCTACGAGCAGTACTTC; CDR3: CASSQETGAPYEQYF
D: .; size: .; V: TRBV7-8; length: 17; J: TRBJ2-7; DNA: TGTGCCAGCAGCTCAGGCGATCGCTATTATAGGTCTTACGAGCAGTACTTC; CDR3: CASSSGDRYYRSYEQYF
D: TRBD2; size: .; V: TRBV4-1; length: 19; J: TRBJ2-3; DNA: TGCGCCAGCAGCCTACGGACTAGCGGGGGTGCCCCTAGCACAGATACGCAGTATTTT; CDR3: CASSLRTSGGAPSTDTQYF
D: .; size: .; V: TRBV9; length: 13; J: TRBJ1-4; DNA: TGTGCCAGCAGCGCCCCGGCGGGTGAAAAACTGTTTTTT; CDR3: CASSAPAGEKLFF
D: .; size: .; V: TRBV13; length: 18; J: TRBJ2-3; DNA: TGTGCCAGCAGCTTAGGCAAGCTCTTCCCATCTAGCACAGATACGCAGTATTTT; CDR3: CASSLGKLFPSSTDTQYF
D: TRBD1; size: once; V: TRBV5-6; length: 14; J: TRBJ2-7; DNA: TGTGCCAGCAGCTTGCCGACAGGGGGGTACGAGCAGTACTTC; CDR3: CASSLPTGGYEQYF
D: TRBD1; size: few; V: TRBV27; length: 13; J: TRBJ1-5; DNA: TGTGCCAGCAGCCTACAGGGGTTCGGCCCCCAGCATTTT; CDR3: CASSLQGFGPQHF
D: TRBD1; size: .; V: TRBV7-2; length: 15; J: TRBJ1-2; DNA: TGTGCCAGCAGCTCGGGGACAGGGAGCCCATATGGCTACACCTTC; CDR3: CASSSGTGSPYGYTF
D: .; size: .; V: TRBV30; length: 12; J: TRBJ2-1; DNA: TGTGCCTGGAGTGCCCTTAGAAATGAGCAGTTCTTC; CDR3: CAWSALRNEQFF
D: .; size: few; V: TRBV19; length: 12; J: TRBJ2-3; DNA: TGTGCCAGTAGTGTTCCGGGACTCTCGCAGTATTTT; CDR3: CASSVPGLSQYF
D: .; size: .; V: TRBV5-1; length: 13; J: TRBJ1-4; DNA: TGCGCCAGCAGTAGCTCAGTTAATGAAAAACTGTTTTTT; CDR3: CASSSSVNEKLFF
D: TRBD2; size: .; V: TRBV7-9; length: 15; J: TRBJ2-2; DNA: TGTGCCAGCAGCCCCGGGGGGGCATTTGCCGGGGAGCTGTTTTTT; CDR3: CASSPGGAFAGELFF
D: TRBD1; size: .; V: TRBV6-5; length: 14; J: TRBJ2-7; DNA: TGTGCCAGCAGTCGGAATGACAGGGACTACGAGCAGTACTTC; CDR3: CASSRNDRDYEQYF
D: TRBD1; size: .; V: TRBV20-1; length: 11; J: TRBJ1-2; DNA: TGCAGTGCTATGACAGGGAATGGCTACACCTTC; CDR3: CSAMTGNGYTF
D: .; size: .; V: TRBV7-2; length: 14; J: TRBJ1-6; DNA: TGTGCCAGCAGCTTACTGGTCGGGGATTCACCCCTCCACTTT; CDR3: CASSLLVGDSPLHF
D: .; size: few; V: TRBV5-6; length: 18; J: TRBJ2-7; DNA: TGTGCCAGCAGCTTGGGGGATGGTGAGGGCCTCCCAAACTACGAGCAGTACTTC; CDR3: CASSLGDGEGLPNYEQYF
D: .; size: .; V: TRBV25-1; length: 15; J: TRBJ1-5; DNA: TGTGCCAGCAGTGAATCAGGCGATAGCAATCAGCCCCAGCATTTT; CDR3: CASSESGDSNQPQHF
D: .; size: .; V: TRBV6-1; length: 14; J: TRBJ2-7; DNA: TGTGCCAGCAGTGAGGGGGGGCTCGCCTACGAGCAGTACTTC; CDR3: CASSEGGLAYEQYF
D: TRBD2; size: .; V: TRBV19; length: 13; J: TRBJ2-1; DNA: TGTGCCAGTAGTCCCGGGACTAGCAATGAGCAGTTCTTC; CDR3: CASSPGTSNEQFF
D: TRBD1; size: .; V: TRBV4-1; length: 16; J: TRBJ1-2; DNA: TGCGCCAGCAGCCAAGATCCCGGGACAGGGGGCACTGGCTACACCTTC; CDR3: CASSQDPGTGGTGYTF
D: .; size: .; V: TRBV27; length: 17; J: TRBJ1-2; DNA: TGTGCCAGCCGAAAGCCTAGTACGGCCACGGAGGAGTATGGCTACACCTTC; CDR3: CASRKPSTATEEYGYTF
D: .; size: .; V: TRBV5-4; length: 13; J: TRBJ1-1; DNA: TGTGCCAGCAGCTTGCAGGGGAACACTGAAGCTTTCTTT; CDR3: CASSLQGNTEAFF
D: TRBD2; size: .; V: TRBV12-5; length: 19; J: TRBJ2-1; DNA: TGTGCTAGTGGTTTGGGGACTAGCGGGGGTCTCGCCCGCTACAATGAGCAGTTCTTC; CDR3: CASGLGTSGGLARYNEQFF
D: .; size: .; V: TRBV7-9; length: 13; J: TRBJ1-5; DNA: TGTGCCAGCAGCCGACAGGACAATCAGCCCCAGCATTTT; CDR3: CASSRQDNQPQHF
D: .; size: once; V: TRBV11-2; length: 13; J: TRBJ2-1; DNA: TGTGCCAGCAGCTTAGAACTCTACAATGAGCAGTTCTTC; CDR3: CASSLELYNEQFF